These 31 T cell receptor beta chains were all obtained from the same sample, sequenced in a study of cytomegalovirus exposure and HLA in healthy donors. 60 Vbeta and 13 Jbeta primers were used in PCR. Generated by immunoSEQ multiplex PCR, the TCRdb table keeps only in-frame clones and is missing some. The sample has under 250,000 clones. Sequenced input: PBMCs. The receptors stem from a girl aged 2 to 10 in good health and CMV-seropositive.

This chain connects TRBV2 to TRBJ2-7; TRBD1 matches at 7 bases. The germline V gene has CDR1 SNHLY and CDR2 FYNNEI. Trimming removed 1 base from V and 4 bases from J; junction bases left unmatched: 7. CDR3 length: 15 residues. As DNA, the CDR3 is TGTGCCAGCAGTGAAGGGACAGGAATTCCATACGAGCAGTACTTC. The encoded protein is CASSEGTGIPYEQYF.

This chain connects TRBV5-4 to TRBJ1-2; D is perhaps TRBD1 (6 bases). V was cut by 4 bases and J by 9 bases, with 13 bases left in between. Germline lookup yields CDR1 SGHNT and CDR2 YYREEE (reference sequence). The CDR3 spans 12 residues. The CDR3 protein is CASSRVGQRYTF. In nucleotides, the CDR3 is TGTGCCAGCAGCCGAGTAGGACAGCGCTACACCTTC.

This rearrangement joins TRBV29-1 to TRBJ2-5, with 8 positions matching TRBD2. Germline CDR1 is SQVTM and CDR2 is ANQGSEA. With V trimmed by 5 bases and J by 5 bases, 19 bases remained unmatched. The CDR3 totals 17 residues. The CDR3: CSVTSSSGHPGGETQYF. CDR3 nucleotide sequence: TGCAGCGTTACCTCCAGCTCGGGCCACCCGGGGGGGGAGACCCAGTACTTC. The entire variable domain, with the rest obtained from reference TRBV29-1 and TRBJ2-5, is as follows: SAVISQKPSRDICQRGTSLTIQCQVDSQVTMMFWYRQQPGQSLTLIATANQGSEATYESGFVIDKFPISRPNLTFSTLTVSNMSPEDSSIYLCSVTSSSGHPGGETQYFGPGTRLLVL.

V usage is TRBV15 and J usage is TRBJ2-7, with TRBD2 as a possible D gene (6 bases). V lost 2 bases to trimming and J lost 5 bases, with 22 bases between them. CDR1 is LNHNV, CDR2 YYDKDF, per germline (reference sequence). The CDR3 extends over 17 amino acids. The CDR3 sequence: CATSRSGKEGFWDEQYF. The CDR3 DNA is TGTGCCACCAGCAGATCGGGGAAGGAGGGGTTTTGGGACGAGCAGTACTTC.

This rearrangement joins TRBV6-4 to TRBJ1-1; TRBD1 is a possible D gene (5 bases). V lost 0 bases and J lost 6, with 11 bases in between. The CDR3 extends over 14 amino acids. CDR1 and CDR2 from the germline V gene are MRHNA and SNTAGT. CDR3 in DNA: TGTGCCAGCAGTGACTCGAGTGAAGGGGCTGAAGCTTTCTTT. It encodes CASSDSSEGAEAFF.

A note on this clone: Other DNA sequences in the sample encode the same CDR3. V is TRBV5-6 and J is TRBJ2-5; D might be TRBD1 (5 bases). This CDR3 has 13 residues. V was cut by 5 bases and J by 1 base, with 9 bases left in between. From germline, CDR1 is SGHDT and CDR2 YYEEEE. The CDR3 sequence is CASSQGIQETQYF. CDR3 nucleotide sequence: TGTGCCAGCAGTCAGGGTATCCAAGAGACCCAGTACTTC. The entire variable domain, with the rest obtained from reference TRBV5-6 and TRBJ2-5, is as follows: DAGVTQSPTHLIKTRGQQVTLRCSPKSGHDTVSWYQQALGQGPQFIFQYYEEEERQRGNFPDRFSGHQFPNYSSELNVNALLLGDSALYLCASSQGIQETQYFGPGTRLLVL.

The rearrangement joins TRBV6-6 to TRBJ2-5; the match to TRBD1 covers 9 bases. Trimming took 5 bases from V and 4 from J; bases not matched to a gene: 5. The CDR3 covers 14 residues. The germline gives CDR1 MNHNY, CDR2 SVGAGI (reference sequence). CDR3 protein: CASSTRTGAETQYF. In DNA form, the CDR3 reads TGTGCCAGCAGTACTAGGACAGGGGCAGAGACCCAGTACTTC.

This rearrangement joins TRBV7-9 to TRBJ2-3, with 9 bases matching TRBD2. The germline CDR1 and CDR2 sequences are SEHNR and FQNEAQ (reference sequence). This CDR3 comprises 16 residues. J gave up 5 bases and V 11 bases, and 17 bases lay outside the gene matches. The CDR3 coding sequence is TGTGCCGCCTTCGACCTTGCGGGAGGGCCTGAAGATACGCAGTATTTT. The encoded protein is CAAFDLAGGPEDTQYF.

The V and J genes are TRBV19 and TRBJ1-2; the D gene is possibly TRBD1 (5 bases). This CDR3 has 13 residues. CDR1 is LNHDA and CDR2 is SQIVND in the germline V gene (reference sequence). V was pared by 7 bases and J by 6 bases, with 15 bases between. The CDR3 DNA reads as TGTGCCAGTAAACGGGGGACTGGAGATGGCTACACCTTC. This encodes CASKRGTGDGYTF.

This chain links TRBV11-2 with TRBJ2-1, with a tentative D call TRBD2 (5 bases). The germline V gene has CDR1 SGHAT and CDR2 FQNNGV. The CDR3 spans 15 residues. V was pared by 5 bases and J by 8 bases, with 19 bases between. CDR3 coding DNA: TGTGCCAGCAGCCCGAGCGGTCCCAGCAACCATGAGCAGTTCTTC. Encoded protein: CASSPSGPSNHEQFF.

The chain employs TRBV7-2 and TRBJ1-5; D is ambiguous. The germline V gene has CDR1 SGHTA and CDR2 FQGNSA. V lost 0 bases and J lost 6, with 6 bases in between. The CDR3 is 13 residues long. The CDR3 region has the DNA TGTGCCAGCAGCTTAGCGGAGGGTCAGCCCCAGCATTTT. Protein: CASSLAEGQPQHF.

The chain has TRBV15 and TRBJ1-2; 10 bases line up with TRBD1. The CDR3 runs 15 residues. From germline, CDR1 is LNHNV and CDR2 YYDKDF (reference sequence). After removal of 0 bases from V and 10 bases from J, the junction contained 8 bases not matched to a gene. In nucleotides, the CDR3 is TGTGCCACCAGCAGAGATGGGGGGACAGGGGTTATCTACACCTTC. Protein: CATSRDGGTGVIYTF.

This chain connects TRBV19 to TRBJ2-2; TRBD2 matches 8 bases. Germline V CDR1 and CDR2: LNHDA, SQIVND (reference sequence). The trim removed 7 bases at V and 6 bases at J, leaving 7 bases unmatched. This CDR3 contains 14 residues. CDR3 amino acids: CASKSGSRPGELFF. DNA for the CDR3: TGTGCCAGTAAGAGCGGGAGTAGGCCCGGGGAGCTGTTTTTT.

V and J are TRBV5-4 and TRBJ2-7; 9 bases map to TRBD1. The ends lost 4 bases at V and 4 bases at J; junction bases unmatched: 12. The CDR3 has 16 amino acids. Germline V gene data show CDR1 as SGHNT and CDR2 as YYREEE (reference sequence). The CDR3 DNA follows: TGTGCCAGCAGCATGGGACAGGGACGGCTGGGGTACGAGCAGTACTTC. As protein: CASSMGQGRLGYEQYF.

This chain links TRBV10-3 with TRBJ2-1; D is uncertain. CDR3 length equals 13 residues. V was cut by 7 bases and J by 5 bases, with 12 bases left in between. Germline CDR1 is ENHRY and CDR2 is SYGVKD. In DNA, the CDR3 is TGTGCCATCACTCCCGACGGAGACAATGAGCAGTTCTTC. This encodes CAITPDGDNEQFF.

The chain is built from TRBV5-1 and TRBJ1-2; D is perhaps TRBD1 (6 bases). Trimming took off 3 bases at V and 5 bases at J, with 20 bases between the two ends. Germline CDR1 and CDR2: SGHRS and YFSETQ. The CDR3 runs 16 residues. The CDR3 DNA reads TGCGCCAGCAGCTCCCCCGTGGGACATATACAATATGGCTACACCTTC. This encodes CASSSPVGHIQYGYTF.

V is TRBV29-1 and J is TRBJ2-1; TRBD2 matches 9 bases. This CDR3 is built from 13 residues. In germline, CDR1 is SQVTM, CDR2 ANQGSEA. The CDR3 nucleotides are TGCACCACCAGCGAAGCGGGGGGCAATGAGCAGTTCTTC. It encodes CTTSEAGGNEQFF.

The chain couples TRBV2 to TRBJ2-3, with a tentative D call TRBD1 (6 bases). The CDR3 spans 16 residues. V lost 5 bases and J lost 1, with 16 bases in between. Per germline, CDR1 SNHLY and CDR2 FYNNEI. CDR3 sequence: CASSQKGGWGTDTQYF. The CDR3 DNA is TGTGCCAGCAGTCAAAAAGGGGGTTGGGGCACAGATACGCAGTATTTT.

The chain recombines TRBV18 with TRBJ2-5; D unclear. The CDR3 runs to 11 residues. Trimming removed 4 bases at V and 5 bases at J, with 5 bases between. Germline CDR1 reads KGHSH; CDR2 reads LQKENI. DNA of the CDR3: TGTGCCAGCTCACTCGGGGAGACCCAGTACTTC. This codes for CASSLGETQYF.

The rearrangement uses TRBV29-1 and TRBJ2-7; weak D call: TRBD1 (6 bases). Germline loops: CDR1 SQVTM, CDR2 ANQGSEA. V lost 6 bases and J lost 6, with 15 bases in between. CDR3 length: 12 residues. The CDR3 coding sequence is TGCAGCGTAGTTGTGGGGGCGGGCGAGCAGTACTTC. Its translation: CSVVVGAGEQYF.

The chain couples TRBV28 to TRBJ2-6; a possible D gene is TRBD1 (6 bases). Germline values: CDR1 MDHEN, CDR2 SYDVKM. The ends were cut back, 5 bases at V and 4 bases at J, with 12 bases in the middle. The CDR3 has 15 amino acids. The CDR3 loop is CASSPGVMGANVLTF. CDR3 bases: TGTGCCAGCAGTCCAGGGGTGATGGGGGCCAACGTCCTGACTTTC.

This chain links TRBV28 with TRBJ2-7; D uncertain. V dropped 10 bases and J dropped 1 base, with 20 bases sitting between them. There are 15 residues in the CDR3. Germline-derived CDR1 and CDR2 are MDHEN and SYDVKM. This CDR3 reads CAIETYGSKSYEQYF. In DNA form, the CDR3 reads TGTGCCATCGAAACCTACGGGTCAAAATCCTACGAGCAGTACTTC.

The chain combines TRBV6-5 with TRBJ1-4, with 7 nucleotides matching TRBD1. The germline V gene has CDR1 MNHEY and CDR2 SVGAGI. The length of the CDR3 is 15 residues. The V gene end was trimmed by 5 bases and the J gene end by 2 bases; junction bases not matched to a gene: 5. CDR3 in amino acids: CASSPRQGTNEKLFF. As DNA, the CDR3 is TGTGCCAGCAGTCCCCGACAGGGTACTAATGAAAAACTGTTTTTT.

V is TRBV11-2 and J is TRBJ1-2; TRBD1 matches at 7 bases. Germline V lookup: CDR1 SGHAT, CDR2 FQNNGV. Trimming took 3 bases from V and 11 from J; bases not matched to a gene: 15. The CDR3 has 15 residues. The CDR3, as DNA: TGTGCCAGCAGCTTCGGTAGGGGGCCAATATCATGGTACACCTTC. Amino acid sequence: CASSFGRGPISWYTF.

The chain combines TRBV6-1 with TRBJ1-1; D not resolved. The germline V gene encodes CDR1 MNHNS and CDR2 SASEGT. CDR3 length: 13 residues. Trimming shortened V by 8 bases and J by 5 bases, and 15 bases separated the two germline ends. This chain's CDR3 is CASERVGKTEAFF. CDR3 coding DNA: TGTGCCAGCGAGAGGGTGGGGAAGACTGAAGCTTTCTTT.

The chain is built from TRBV20-1 and TRBJ2-5, with D maybe TRBD2 (6 bases). This CDR3 contains 10 residues. V was trimmed by 3 bases and J by 7 bases, leaving 6 bases between them. Germline V gene data show CDR1 as DFQATT and CDR2 as SNEGSKA (reference sequence). In DNA, the CDR3 is TGCAGTGCTAGGGGGGGGACCCAGTACTTC. Translation gives CSARGGTQYF.

This chain connects TRBV28 to TRBJ2-7, with D possibly matching TRBD2 (6 bases). Germline CDR1 reads MDHEN; CDR2 reads SYDVKM. The CDR3 loop spans 12 amino acids. The V gene lost 3 bases and the J gene lost 7 bases, with 10 bases spanning the gap. The CDR3 loop reads CASSLGGWEQYF. The CDR3 bases are TGTGCCAGCAGTTTGGGGGGTTGGGAGCAGTACTTC.

DNA of the CDR3: TGCAGCGTTGAAGTCATGGGGTGGCGGGAGCTCCAAGAGACCCAGTACTTC. Translation: CSVEVMGWRELQETQYF. The chain joins TRBV29-1 to TRBJ2-5; 7 positions agree with TRBD2. CDR3 size: 17 residues. The junction had 12 bases not matched to a gene; V was cut back by 1 base and J by 1 base. Germline CDR1 and CDR2: SQVTM and ANQGSEA.

The gene calls are TRBV20-1 and TRBJ2-1; perhaps TRBD2 as D (6 bases). CDR3 length: 11 amino acids. V was cut by 3 bases and J by 14 bases, with 14 bases left in between. Germline loops: CDR1 DFQATT, CDR2 SNEGSKA (reference sequence). The CDR3 reads CSASKPGAEFF. CDR3 in DNA: TGCAGTGCTAGCAAGCCGGGAGCGGAGTTCTTC.

The V call is TRBV6-5, the J call TRBJ1-1, with 10 positions matching TRBD1. The CDR3 has 13 amino acids. From germline, CDR1 is MNHEY and CDR2 SVGAGI. V was pared by 7 bases and J by 5 bases, with 4 bases of the junction left unmatched. Written as DNA, the CDR3 is TGTGCCAGCACAAGGACAGGGGGGACTGAAGCTTTCTTT. It codes for CASTRTGGTEAFF.

The chain has TRBV28 and TRBJ2-7; 13 bases match TRBD2. V dropped 6 bases and J dropped 2; count of bases not matched to a gene: 10. Germline V gene sequence: CDR1 MDHEN, CDR2 SYDVKM. This CDR3 has 17 residues. The chain's CDR3 is CASSLLAGGIITYEQYF. The CDR3 DNA reads as TGTGCCAGCAGCCTACTAGCGGGAGGGATTATAACCTACGAGCAGTACTTC.